This T cell receptor beta chain was identified during a study of cytomegalovirus exposure and HLA in healthy donors. Overall study: A previous analysis identified about 110 million unique TCR beta sequences derived from around 200 million T cells.

Study-wide results and caveats: Later analysis placed DRB1 highest and HLA-C lowest in TCR association rates, which differed by HLA locus.

Concerning this clone: The antigen is unknown.

Healthy bone marrow donors made up the cohort. It was with 60 Vbeta and 13 Jbeta primers that the PCR ran. Data came from immunoSEQ multiplex PCR; TCRdb stores just in-frame clones and leaves some out. This table has about 88,000 clones, just under 70% appearing once. Germline lookup yields CDR1 SGHDT and CDR2 YYEEEE. The CDR3 runs 15 residues. After removal of 2 bases from V and 5 bases from J, the junction contained 7 bases not matched to a gene. The sequencing input was PBMCs. The sequence was obtained from a man over 45 in good health and CMV-seronegative. V usage is TRBV5-6 and J usage is TRBJ2-3; TRBD2 matches at 8 bases. For the CDR3, the DNA is TGTGCCAGCAGCTTACGGGGGGGCGGGGTAGATACGCAGTATTTT. This codes for CASSLRGGGVDTQYF.